Included here is one TCR beta chain sequence, with context. The specificity of this receptor is unknown. Here, both gene names and germline sequences come from the mouse. Sequencing ends 4 residues short of the CDR3 end; the germline J gene provides the rest. This specimen comes from a study of CD8+ T cells in alopecia areata listed by TCRdb under 2018. Regarding the study in general: Female C3H/HeJ recipients, roughly 7-11 weeks old, were grafted with skin from C3H/HeJ donors with spontaneous alopecia (about 6-12 months old). To study T cell clonal expansion in alopecia areata, the researchers applied high-throughput TCRbeta sequencing to both the C3H/HeJ mouse model and human patients. On the human side, TCRbeta sequencing was run on scalp tissue and on sorted CD4+ and CD8+ peripheral blood T cells from healthy controls and from alopecia areata patients with either patchy or totalis/universalis disease. Scalp clonality was compared across normal scalp (n=4), patchy alopecia areata scalp (n=8), and alopecia totalis/universalis scalp (n=8). The RNA source kit depended on sample type: the PAXgene miRNA kit for fixed scalp, the miRNeasy kit for PBMCs, and the RNeasy kit for mouse skin. immunoSEQ multiplex PCR using 35 Vbeta forward primers and 13 Jbeta reverse primers was used to amplify TCRbeta CDR3 regions. Results and caveats for the whole study, not just this receptor: Shared TCR sequences between patients were less evident than in mice, which may be partly attributable to HLA diversity in the patient population. Unlike mouse skin, where gammadelta T cells dominate, normal human skin contains resident alphabeta T cells that get sequenced too, which complicates analysis of the scalp TCR repertoire. Compared with normal scalp, lesional scalp had higher clonality and more expanded CD8+ clones, particularly in alopecia totalis/universalis, a pattern that suggests antigenic drive.

V and J lose 0 bases and 6 bases, and a span of 13 bases separates them. The CDR3 runs 15 residues from the cysteine to the phenylalanine. Part of the CDR3 DNA is given, 33 bases translated from base 1. As encoded in the germline V gene, CDR1 is NNHDY while CDR2 is SYVADS. The method was the immunoSEQ multiplex PCR assay. For TCR sequencing, RNA was extracted from every sample and reverse transcribed into cDNA to serve as template. First-strand cDNA was synthesized with SuperScript III using a 2:1 mix of oligo-dT and random hexamers. A synthetic immune receptor repertoire was used to assess amplification bias, and residual bias was removed computationally. Sequencing of the libraries was done on Illumina HiSeq with 60 bp reads that cover the CDR3, reading from J toward V. The authors processed their data as follows. After raw reads were preprocessed to remove errors, the CDR3 was defined following IMGT conventions as running from the conserved cysteine to phenylalanine. Clonality was computed as 1 minus the Shannon entropy, with the entropy normalized by log2 of the number of productive unique TCRs. Whether scalp clones were CD4 or CD8 was inferred by matching scalp TCRbeta sequences against CD4 and CD8 repertoires sorted from blood. This is the immuneACCESS table as TCRdb keeps it, with only in-frame sequences that have V and J called. A part of the clones is gone; compared with another copy, unresolved V genes explain less than half, and the rest is unexplained. V and J calls plus clone size are reproduced from that table; the DNA served to infer D and trimming. In this sample, over 250,000 clones appear, none counted once only. The top ten hold around 1.2% of the sample.

Pooled mouse cutaneous lymph node cells were stained for CD4, CD8alpha, NKG2D, NKG2ACE and other markers, then sorted on a BD Influx. Recombination linked TRBV13-3 to TRBJ2-1; a tentative D match to TRBD1 spans 7 bases. The TCR was taken from a C3H/HeJ mouse with alopecia areata. Mice of this strain bear MHC haplotype H2-k. The sample taken for sequencing was CD4+ T cells sorted from a lymph node. Incomplete CDR3 DNA: TGTGCCAGCAGTGATGCAAGGGGGCGCTCTGCT. Protein translation: CASSDARGRSA. The entire CDR3 sequence reads CASSDARGRSAEQFF.